The 17 T cell receptor beta chains reported below all come from one sample, sequenced in a study of T cells in Graves' hyperthyroidism and ophthalmopathy. TCR beta CDR3 regions were amplified from RNA transcripts. TCR CDR3 underwent first-round RT-PCR with the HTBI primer set. TCRdb ran MiXCR on the multiplex PCR reads and lists one entry per CDR3 protein. The sample yields approximately 590,000 distinct CDR3 sequences, 15% to 19% seen once. Sequences were obtained from blood. The receptors originated from a woman aged 25 to 45 with Graves' hyperthyroidism.

About this clonotype itself: Just one base apart from a much larger clone, this may be a read error. The rearrangement joins TRBV18 to TRBJ1-2; TRBD1 agrees at 7 bases. V dropped 8 bases and J dropped 6; count of bases not matched to a gene: 9. The CDR3 sequence is 13 residues long. Germline V gives CDR1 KGHSH, CDR2 LQKENI. DNA for the CDR3: TGTGCCAGCACATCAGGGGGGGGACATGGCTACACCTTC. Amino acid sequence: CASTSGGGHGYTF.

The sample holds many counts of this clonotype. The chain links TRBV2 to TRBJ1-2; D unresolved. Germline loops: CDR1 SNHLY, CDR2 FYNNEI. Trimming left V 3 bases short and J 3 bases short, with 8 bases between. This CDR3 has 13 amino acids. CDR3 DNA sequence: TGTGCCAGCAGTGAGGGCAGACACTATGGCTACACCTTC. Translated: CASSEGRHYGYTF.

This clonotype was seen many times. The V call is TRBV2, the J call TRBJ2-3; D is uncertain. The length of the CDR3 is 14 residues. Trimming shortened V by 9 bases and J by 1 base, and 14 bases separated the two germline ends. Germline V lookup: CDR1 SNHLY, CDR2 FYNNEI. This chain's CDR3 is CASGVALGTDTQYF. The CDR3 nucleotides are TGTGCCAGTGGGGTGGCCCTAGGCACAGATACGCAGTATTTT.

This sequence joins TRBV3-1 and TRBJ2-7; tentative D call: TRBD1 (5 bases). Germline values: CDR1 LGHDT, CDR2 YNNKEL (reference sequence). Trimming removed 1 base from V and 7 bases from J, with 11 bases in between. The CDR3 spans 13 residues. This CDR3 reads CASSQGAGIEQYF. The CDR3 bases are TGTGCCAGCAGCCAAGGGGCAGGGATAGAGCAGTACTTC.

The rearrangement joins TRBV7-9 to TRBJ2-1; a possible D gene is TRBD2 (5 bases). CDR3 length: 12 amino acids. Germline CDR1 is SEHNR and CDR2 is FQNEAQ (reference sequence). The V end was cut by 4 bases, the J end by 10 bases, with 11 bases between. The chain's CDR3 is CASSSPGYEQFF. Written as DNA, the CDR3 is TGTGCCAGCAGCTCTCCGGGGTACGAGCAGTTCTTC.

The CDR3 reads CASSMNRGPVEQYF. The CDR3 DNA sequence: TGTGCCAGTAGTATGAACAGGGGGCCTGTCGAGCAGTACTTC. The gene calls are TRBV19 and TRBJ2-7; TRBD1 matches 9 bases. In germline, CDR1 is LNHDA, CDR2 SQIVND (reference sequence). CDR3 length: 14 residues. Trimming at V came to 3 bases and at J to 6 bases, leaving 6 bases not matched to a gene.

This clonotype was picked up many times. This chain joins TRBV28 and TRBJ2-7, with 10 bases fitting TRBD2. V gave up 7 bases and J gave up 2 bases; unmatched junction bases: 5. CDR3 length: 14 amino acids. Germline values: CDR1 MDHEN, CDR2 SYDVKM. CDR3 bases: TGTGCCAGCACTCGAGCGGGAGGGCCCTACGAGCAGTACTTC. It specifies CASTRAGGPYEQYF.

This clonotype was counted at least ten times. This chain uses TRBV11-2 with TRBJ2-7; D is possibly TRBD1 or TRBD2 (5 bases each). This CDR3 is built from 15 residues. CDR1 and CDR2 (germline): SGHAT, FQNNGV. The ends were cut back, 3 bases at V and 4 bases at J, with 16 bases in the middle. The CDR3 reads CASSFNRDHQYEQYF. The CDR3 DNA sequence: TGTGCCAGCAGCTTCAACCGGGACCACCAATACGAGCAGTACTTC.

For this clonotype: The conserved phenylalanine or tryptophan normally closing the CDR3 is absent here, so this likely arose from a read error. The rearrangement uses TRBV6-1 and TRBJ1-2; a possible D gene is TRBD1 (6 bases). This CDR3 is 14 amino acids long. V dropped 2 bases and J dropped 6 bases, with 13 bases sitting between them. The V gene's germline CDR1 is MNHNS and CDR2 SASEGT. The CDR3 nucleotides are TGTGCCAGCAGTGAACTGGGGGCGGTACATGGCTACACCTCC. Amino acid sequence: CASSELGAVHGYTS.

This clonotype occurred many times. The chain has TRBV2 and TRBJ2-1; D remains unclear. Germline loops: CDR1 SNHLY, CDR2 FYNNEI. Between the trimmed V and J ends, which lost 2 bases and 7 bases, there was a span of 6 bases. The CDR3 length is 12 residues. This CDR3 reads CASSEWWNEQFF. The CDR3 region has the DNA TGTGCCAGCAGTGAATGGTGGAATGAGCAGTTCTTC.

The J gene is TRBJ2-1, the V gene TRBV10-3, with 7 bases matching TRBD2. The CDR3 covers 17 residues. Trimming cost V 2 bases and J 0 bases; bases outside gene matches: 7. Per germline, CDR1 ENHRY and CDR2 SYGVKD. The CDR3 sequence: CAISEHPAGSSYNEQFF. The DNA for the CDR3 is TGTGCCATCAGTGAGCACCCAGCGGGATCCTCCTACAATGAGCAGTTCTTC.

This clonotype has just a few counts. The gene calls are TRBV6-1 and TRBJ1-5, with D possibly being TRBD1 (5 bases). Germline lookup yields CDR1 MNHNS and CDR2 SASEGT. The CDR3 is 18 amino acids. The V end lost 1 base, the J end lost 5 bases, and 21 bases lay between the germline ends. CDR3 coding DNA: TGTGCCAGCAGTGAAGATCTTTGGGGCGTCTCCCTCGATCAGCCCCAGCATTTT. Translated, it gives CASSEDLWGVSLDQPQHF.

This clonotype has a handful of counts. This sequence joins TRBV30 and TRBJ2-1; D possibly corresponds to TRBD2 (5 bases). The CDR3 sequence is 15 residues long. Trimming took off 0 bases at V and 0 bases at J, with 9 bases between the two ends. The germline V gene encodes CDR1 GTSNPN and CDR2 SVGIG (reference sequence). Here the CDR3 reads CAWSVRGSSYNEQFF. CDR3 in DNA: TGTGCCTGGAGTGTCCGGGGAAGCTCCTACAATGAGCAGTTCTTC.

Ten or more counts support this clonotype. The chain is built from TRBV27 and TRBJ2-7; D tentatively fits TRBD1 or TRBD2 (6 bases each). The CDR3 is 11 residues long. Germline CDR1 is MNHEY and CDR2 is SMNVEV (reference sequence). V was shortened by 5 bases and J by 6 bases, with 8 bases between the two germline ends. The CDR3 loop reads CASSEGGEQYF. The CDR3 bases are TGTGCCAGCAGTGAGGGGGGCGAGCAGTACTTC.

This clonotype was seen only a few times. The rearrangement links TRBV28 to TRBJ2-1; D may be TRBD1 (5 bases). The CDR3 totals 13 residues. V dropped 6 bases and J dropped 15 bases, with 21 bases sitting between them. Germline V CDR1 and CDR2: MDHEN, SYDVKM. CDR3 sequence (DNA): TGTGCCAGCAGAACAAACGACAGACCGACGCGGTTCTTC. This codes for CASRTNDRPTRFF.

This chain uses TRBV20-1 with TRBJ2-7; a possible D gene is TRBD2 (5 bases). Trimming removed 0 bases from V and 5 bases from J, with 17 bases in between. CDR3 size: 15 residues. Germline-derived CDR1 and CDR2 are DFQATT and SNEGSKA (reference sequence). This chain's CDR3 is CSARDYRGRLNEQYF. In DNA form, the CDR3 reads TGCAGTGCTAGAGATTACCGAGGGCGACTCAACGAGCAGTACTTC.

The chain has TRBV19 and TRBJ2-7, with 9 bases identical to TRBD2. J gave up 0 bases and V 4 bases, and 1 base lay outside the gene matches. The CDR3 sequence is 14 residues long. The germline V gene encodes CDR1 LNHDA and CDR2 SQIVND (reference sequence). The CDR3 reads CASSSGRASYEQYF. The CDR3 DNA is TGTGCCAGTAGTAGCGGGAGGGCCTCCTACGAGCAGTACTTC.